The clone carrying this T cell receptor beta chain was seen once. The record originates from a study of blood T cell repertoires in COVID-19. The wider study: Sample material is recorded as cDNA or gDNA derived from T cells, B-cell-depleted T cells, or PBMCs.

The CDR3 has 13 residues. V lost 0 bases to trimming and J lost 1 base, with 4 bases between them. From germline, CDR1 is GTSNPN and CDR2 SVGIG (reference sequence). Assay: immunoSEQ multiplex PCR; the TCRdb copy retains only in-frame clones and omits some. The sample yields approximately 240,000 clones, about 85% seen once. This sequence joins TRBV30 and TRBJ1-5; D unclear. The origin of this receptor is a woman aged 55-75 years with active or convalescent COVID-19. The sequenced material came from peripheral blood. This chain's CDR3 is CAWSVESNQPQHF. In DNA, the CDR3 is TGTGCCTGGAGTGTGGAGAGCAATCAGCCCCAGCATTTT.